Shown below are 23 T cell receptor beta chains from a single sample sequenced in a study of PD-1 blockade in classical Hodgkin lymphoma. Time point here: cycle 4 day 1 (C4D1), after 6 weeks of nivolumab. All the patients suffered relapse after autologous stem cell transplantation, and brentuximab vedotin exposure differed. Profiled with immunoSEQ multiplex PCR; TCRdb holds only in-frame clones, not every one. Among fewer than 20,000 clones listed, about 61% were seen once. Sample: peripheral blood mononuclear cells (PBMCs), taken before the fourth cycle of nivolumab. The receptors derive from a human donor with classical Hodgkin lymphoma.

This clone counts as medium-sized. V gene TRBV11-2 combines with J gene TRBJ2-7; no definite D call. Per germline, CDR1 SGHAT and CDR2 FQNNGV. Trimming removed 1 base from V and 4 bases from J, with 5 bases in between. The CDR3 is 12 amino acids. The DNA of the CDR3 is TGTGCCAGCAGCTTAGGAAGATACGAGCAGTACTTC. Encoded protein: CASSLGRYEQYF. The whole variable domain, remainder taken from reference TRBV11-2 and TRBJ2-7, is EAGVAQSPRYKIIEKRQSVAFWCNPISGHATLYWYQQILGQGPKLLIQFQNNGVVDDSQLPKDRFSAERLKGVDSTLKIQPAKLEDSAVYLCASSLGRYEQYFGPGTRLTVT.

The J gene is TRBJ2-2, the V gene TRBV14; unclear D gene. Germline V CDR1 and CDR2: SGHDN, FVKESK. The CDR3 consists of 15 residues. The ends were cut back, 3 bases at V and 2 bases at J, with 10 bases in the middle. The CDR3 loop reads CASSQRLLNTGELFF. The DNA for the CDR3 is TGTGCCAGCAGCCAGAGGCTCCTTAACACCGGGGAGCTGTTTTTT.

The V and J genes are TRBV19 and TRBJ2-5; no definite D call. This CDR3 region has 13 residues. Trimming cost V 1 base and J 0 bases, with 3 bases left between them. CDR1 and CDR2 from the germline V gene are LNHDA and SQIVND (reference sequence). The DNA for the CDR3 is TGTGCCAGTAGTATAGTTCACCAAGAGACCCAGTACTTC. Protein sequence: CASSIVHQETQYF. The full variable domain, with the rest looked up from reference TRBV19 and TRBJ2-5, is DGGITQSPKYLFRKEGQNVTLSCEQNLNHDAMYWYRQDPGQGLRLIYYSQIVNDFQKGDIAEGYSVSREKKESFPLTVTSAQKNPTAFYLCASSIVHQETQYFGPGTRLLVL.

A few counts support this clone. Here the CDR3 reads CASSEATVAGNEQFF. The CDR3, as DNA: TGTGCCAGCAGTGAAGCAACGGTAGCGGGCAATGAGCAGTTCTTC. V and J are TRBV2 and TRBJ2-1, with TRBD2 identical over 7 bases. J gave up 6 bases and V 0 bases, and 5 bases lay outside the gene matches. Germline CDR1 SNHLY, CDR2 FYNNEI. This CDR3 region has 15 residues.

This chain links TRBV19 with TRBJ2-3; maybe TRBD2 (5 bases). The CDR3 runs to 14 residues. With 6 bases removed from V and 1 base from J, the gap between germline ends came to 11 bases. Germline CDR1 LNHDA, CDR2 SQIVND (reference sequence). CDR3 residues: CASRKAGGTDTQYF. The CDR3 DNA sequence: TGTGCCAGTAGAAAGGCGGGTGGCACAGATACGCAGTATTTT.

This clone was detected a few times. V and J are TRBV19 and TRBJ1-1; 7 bases match TRBD1. The V and J ends lost 5 bases and 7 bases, in that order; junction bases with no gene match: 13. The CDR3 has 15 amino acids. CDR1 and CDR2 (germline): LNHDA, SQIVND (reference sequence). The CDR3 protein is CASSSSGGSTVEAFF. CDR3 in DNA: TGTGCCAGTAGTTCTTCAGGGGGGTCAACGGTTGAAGCTTTCTTT.

V gene TRBV11-2 combines with J gene TRBJ2-7; TRBD2 agrees at 10 bases. Germline V gene lookup returns CDR1 SGHAT and CDR2 FQNNGV. After removal of 0 bases from V and 1 base from J, the junction contained 9 bases not matched to a gene. The CDR3 is 18 amino acids. The CDR3 DNA sequence: TGTGCCAGCAGCTTAGATGGCGGTCCGGGACTAGCGTCCTACGAGCAGTACTTC. It yields the protein CASSLDGGPGLASYEQYF. Together with reference TRBV11-2 and TRBJ2-7, the CDR3 gives the full variable domain: EAGVAQSPRYKIIEKRQSVAFWCNPISGHATLYWYQQILGQGPKLLIQFQNNGVVDDSQLPKDRFSAERLKGVDSTLKIQPAKLEDSAVYLCASSLDGGPGLASYEQYFGPGTRLTVT.

A single count supports this clone. The V call is TRBV27, the J call TRBJ1-1; TRBD1 is a possible D gene (5 bases). Trimming took off 3 bases at V and 2 bases at J, with 10 bases between the two ends. This CDR3 region has 14 residues. Germline V gene sequence: CDR1 MNHEY, CDR2 SMNVEV (reference sequence). The CDR3 here is CASSFLQGNTEAFF. CDR3 DNA: TGTGCCAGCAGTTTCCTCCAGGGAAACACTGAAGCTTTCTTT.

This clone has only a few counts. A junction end diverges from the germline sequence, so it may reflect a read error. This chain uses TRBV5-3 with TRBJ2-1; 7 bases map to TRBD2. TRBV5-3 is an ORF, with its function uncertain. The CDR3 has 13 residues. In nucleotides, the CDR3 is TGTGCCAGCAGCTTATGGACTAGCAATGAGCAGTTCTTC. Its protein is CASSLWTSNEQFF.

The chain links TRBV11-2 to TRBJ1-5; 10 bases line up with TRBD1. CDR3 size: 15 residues. Germline V gene sequence: CDR1 SGHAT, CDR2 FQNNGV. The ends lost 5 bases at V and 7 bases at J; junction bases unmatched: 8. CDR3 sequence reads: CASSRGTGVGQPQHF. CDR3 coding DNA: TGTGCCAGCAGCCGGGGGACAGGGGTTGGCCAGCCCCAGCATTTT. The full variable domain, rest sourced from reference TRBV11-2 and TRBJ1-5, is EAGVAQSPRYKIIEKRQSVAFWCNPISGHATLYWYQQILGQGPKLLIQFQNNGVVDDSQLPKDRFSAERLKGVDSTLKIQPAKLEDSAVYLCASSRGTGVGQPQHFGDGTRLSIL.

The genes are TRBV13 and TRBJ2-5; D may correspond to TRBD1 or TRBD2 (5 bases each). V lost 1 base, J lost 0 bases, and 12 bases lay in between. The CDR3 extends over 16 amino acids. Looked up from germline, CDR1 is PRHDT and CDR2 is FYEKMQ (reference sequence). CDR3 DNA sequence: TGTGCCAGCAGCTTAGATGGGGACGGGTACCAAGAGACCCAGTACTTC. Translating gives CASSLDGDGYQETQYF.

V is TRBV19 and J is TRBJ1-2; D is possibly TRBD1 (5 bases). The germline V gene encodes CDR1 LNHDA and CDR2 SQIVND (reference sequence). The V and J ends lost 3 bases and 5 bases respectively, with 19 bases between them. There are 16 residues in the CDR3. The CDR3 region is CASSIVPGLLEYGYTF. CDR3 DNA sequence: TGTGCCAGTAGTATTGTTCCGGGACTACTCGAGTATGGCTACACCTTC.

V is TRBV25-1 and J is TRBJ2-1, with D possibly being TRBD1 (6 bases). Germline lookup yields CDR1 MGHDK and CDR2 SYGVNS. V was shortened by 4 bases and J by 10 bases, with 23 bases between the two germline ends. This CDR3 region has 16 residues. The CDR3 loop is CASSGAAGAEVNEQFF. CDR3 bases: TGTGCCAGCAGTGGTGCGGCAGGGGCTGAGGTGAACGAGCAGTTCTTC.

The rearrangement joins TRBV18 to TRBJ1-1; D remains unclear. CDR1 KGHSH and CDR2 LQKENI come from the germline V gene. CDR3 length: 15 residues. The V end was cut by 2 bases, the J end by 5 bases, with 15 bases between. Here the CDR3 reads CASSPAKGGITEAFF. The CDR3 DNA follows: TGTGCCAGCTCACCAGCAAAGGGAGGGATAACTGAAGCTTTCTTT.

This clone was seen just once. This chain links TRBV27 with TRBJ2-7, with a tentative D call TRBD1 (5 bases). With 0 bases removed from V and 5 bases from J, the gap between germline ends came to 14 bases. The CDR3 contains 15 residues. Looked up from germline, CDR1 is MNHEY and CDR2 is SMNVEV (reference sequence). The CDR3, as DNA: TGTGCCAGCAGTTTATCGACCTCAGGGATCAACGAGCAGTACTTC. This translates into CASSLSTSGINEQYF.

This chain links TRBV4-1 with TRBJ2-5, with 11 bases fitting TRBD2. TRBJ2-7 explains the end of the DNA better; the J call may be wrong. The CDR3 contains 15 residues. CDR1 is MGHRA, CDR2 YSYEKL, per germline. The CDR3 protein is CASSQTGTSGYEQYF. The DNA for the CDR3 is TGCGCCAGCAGCCAAACCGGGACTAGCGGCTACGAGCAGTACTTC.

This chain connects TRBV14 to TRBJ2-5; tentatively, D is TRBD2 (6 bases). This CDR3 contains 16 residues. Germline values: CDR1 SGHDN, CDR2 FVKESK. Deletions cut 0 bases from V and 5 bases from J, with 16 bases between. The CDR3 bases are TGTGCCAGCAGCCAAGATCGGAAATGGGGGGTCGAGACCCAGTACTTC. Amino acids: CASSQDRKWGVETQYF.

This clone was seen a few times. This chain joins TRBV9 and TRBJ2-3; TRBD2 matches 8 bases. Trimming took 0 bases from V and 4 from J; bases not matched to a gene: 7. CDR1 is SGDLS, CDR2 YYNGEE, per germline. The CDR3 is made up of 16 amino acids. Here the CDR3 DNA reads TGTGCCAGCAGCGTAGTTAGCGGGGCTCTTCCAGATACGCAGTATTTT. This translates into CASSVVSGALPDTQYF.

The chain links TRBV7-3 to TRBJ1-2, with no clear D. From germline, CDR1 is SGHTA and CDR2 FQGTGA. V shed 5 bases and J shed 7 bases, with 14 bases lying between them. CDR3 length: 13 residues. The DNA of the CDR3 is TGTGCCAGCAGCCCGGACCGACTCTCTGGCTACACCTTC. Its protein is CASSPDRLSGYTF.

By frequency in the sample, this clone is large. The V call is TRBV2, the J call TRBJ1-2, with D maybe TRBD1 (5 bases). Trimming took 3 bases from V and 4 from J, leaving 15 bases between them. This CDR3 is built from 15 residues. Germline lookup yields CDR1 SNHLY and CDR2 FYNNEI. In nucleotides, the CDR3 is TGTGCCAGCAGTGATGAGGGCAGGGAGTCCTATGGCTACACCTTC. As protein: CASSDEGRESYGYTF.

The chain uses TRBV5-1 and TRBJ2-3; D call uncertain. Germline V lookup: CDR1 SGHRS, CDR2 YFSETQ. The CDR3 is 14 residues long. Trimming stripped 0 bases from V and 5 bases from J, with 10 bases between. CDR3 bases: TGCGCCAGCAGCTTGGTTTCGGCGGAAGATACGCAGTATTTT. Translating it yields CASSLVSAEDTQYF.

The rearrangement uses TRBV19 and TRBJ1-2; D call uncertain. In germline, CDR1 is LNHDA, CDR2 SQIVND (reference sequence). The CDR3 has 14 residues. V was pared by 3 bases and J by 2 bases, with 10 bases between. CDR3 DNA: TGTGCCAGTAGTATGGGCAGCATGAACTATGGCTACACCTTC. Protein: CASSMGSMNYGYTF.

The chain links TRBV6-1 to TRBJ1-4; weak D call: TRBD1 (5 bases). Germline V lookup: CDR1 MNHNS, CDR2 SASEGT. Trimming took off 2 bases at V and 3 bases at J, with 10 bases between the two ends. The CDR3 has 15 residues. Here the CDR3 DNA reads TGTGCCAGCAGTGAAACCAGGGAGCCTAATGAAAAACTGTTTTTT. This codes for CASSETREPNEKLFF.